This T cell receptor beta chain derives from a study of blood T cell repertoires in COVID-19. Study-wide context: Sample material is recorded as cDNA or gDNA derived from T cells, B-cell-depleted T cells, or PBMCs.

Assignment of participants to cohorts was predicated upon participant-reported clinical history. The data were produced by immunoSEQ multiplex PCR, yet TCRdb's version contains in-frame clones alone and is incomplete. There are 400,000 to 550,000 clones in the sample; nearly 90% occur only once, and approximately 2% lies in the top ten. The clonotype originates from a woman under 30 with acute COVID-19. The sequenced sample was PBMCs or T cells enriched from blood (not recorded which).

The CDR3 DNA reads TGCAGCGGCGCACGGACAGTTTCCCAAGAGACCCAGTACTTC. It translates to CSGARTVSQETQYF. The chain recombines TRBV29-1 with TRBJ2-5, with D possibly TRBD1 on 6 matching bases. The CDR3 consists of 14 residues. With 7 bases removed from V and 1 base from J, the gap between germline ends came to 16 bases. The germline V gene has CDR1 SQVTM and CDR2 ANQGSEA.